The entry that follows covers one TCR beta chain sequence. The CDR3 length is 16 residues. Germline-derived CDR1 and CDR2 are LNHNV and YYDKDF (reference sequence). The ends lost 1 base at V and 4 bases at J; junction bases unmatched: 2. Clones were sequenced by immunoSEQ multiplex PCR, and TCRdb holds only the in-frame ones, with some missing. The table records about 95,000 clones, around 87% of them present only once. This sample's time point: pretreatment peripheral blood. The entry originates in a study of PD-L1 blockade in urothelial cancer. Sample: PBMCs, taken around atezolizumab (anti-PD-L1) treatment. The clonotype was recovered from a man aged 55-75 years with urothelial cancer. The genes are TRBV15 and TRBJ2-2; 11 positions match TRBD1. The CDR3 sequence: CATSRVGTGGTGELFF. CDR3 bases: TGTGCCACCAGCAGAGTTGGGACAGGGGGCACCGGGGAGCTGTTTTTT.